The following is a T cell receptor beta chain sequence with its context. Its antigen is unknown. The sample belongs to a study of graft-versus-host responses after intestinal transplantation. Assay used: immunoSEQ multiplex PCR; TCRdb lists only in-frame clones, some missing. This sample has 98,000 or so clones, with about 90% found just once. CDR1 is SGDLS, CDR2 YYNGEE, per germline. The V gene end was trimmed by 3 bases and the J gene end by 2 bases; junction bases not matched to a gene: 12. The CDR3 runs 20 residues. The specimen was unstimulated CD4+ T cells sorted from spleen or lymph node cells, collected before intestinal transplant. The sequence came from a human donor who received an intestinal transplant. The rearrangement joins TRBV9 to TRBJ2-3; TRBD2 matches at 16 bases. CDR3 coding DNA: TGTGCCAGCAGCGAGGGAACGGGACTAGCGGGGGGGAAAAACACAGATACGCAGTATTTT. Protein product: CASSEGTGLAGGKNTDTQYF. Full variable domain (remainder filled in from reference TRBV9 and TRBJ2-3): DSGVTQTPKHLITATGQRVTLRCSPRSGDLSVYWYQQSLDQGLQFLIQYYNGEERAKGNILERFSAQQFPDLHSELNLSSLELGDSALYFCASSEGTGLAGGKNTDTQYFGPGTRLTVL.